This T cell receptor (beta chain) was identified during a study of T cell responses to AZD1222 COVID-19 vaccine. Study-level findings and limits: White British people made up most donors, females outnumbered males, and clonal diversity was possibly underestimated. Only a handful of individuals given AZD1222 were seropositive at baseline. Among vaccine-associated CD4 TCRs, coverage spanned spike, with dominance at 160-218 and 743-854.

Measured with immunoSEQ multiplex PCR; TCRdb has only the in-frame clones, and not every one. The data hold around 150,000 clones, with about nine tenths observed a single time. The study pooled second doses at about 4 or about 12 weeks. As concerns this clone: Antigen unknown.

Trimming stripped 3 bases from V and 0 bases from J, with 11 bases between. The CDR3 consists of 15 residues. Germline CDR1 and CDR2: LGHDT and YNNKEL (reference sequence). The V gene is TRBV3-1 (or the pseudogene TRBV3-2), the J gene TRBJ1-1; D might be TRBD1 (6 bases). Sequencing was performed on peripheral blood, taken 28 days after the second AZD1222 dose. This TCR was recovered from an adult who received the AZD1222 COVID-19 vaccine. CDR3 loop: CASSQGDRLNTEAFF. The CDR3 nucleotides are TGTGCCAGCAGCCAGGGCGACAGGTTGAACACTGAAGCTTTCTTT.